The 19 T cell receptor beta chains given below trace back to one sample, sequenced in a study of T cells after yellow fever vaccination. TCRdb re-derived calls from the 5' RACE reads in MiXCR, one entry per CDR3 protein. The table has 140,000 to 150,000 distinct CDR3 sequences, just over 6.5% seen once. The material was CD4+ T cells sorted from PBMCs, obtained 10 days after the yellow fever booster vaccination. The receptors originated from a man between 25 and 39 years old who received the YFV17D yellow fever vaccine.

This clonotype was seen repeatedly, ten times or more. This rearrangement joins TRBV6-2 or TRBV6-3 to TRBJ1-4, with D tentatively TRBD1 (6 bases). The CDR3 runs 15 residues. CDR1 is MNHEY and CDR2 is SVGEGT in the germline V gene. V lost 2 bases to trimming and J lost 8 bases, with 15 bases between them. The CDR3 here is CASSYGGGLAEKLFF. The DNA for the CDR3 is TGTGCCAGCAGTTACGGCGGGGGCCTGGCGGAAAAACTGTTTTTT.

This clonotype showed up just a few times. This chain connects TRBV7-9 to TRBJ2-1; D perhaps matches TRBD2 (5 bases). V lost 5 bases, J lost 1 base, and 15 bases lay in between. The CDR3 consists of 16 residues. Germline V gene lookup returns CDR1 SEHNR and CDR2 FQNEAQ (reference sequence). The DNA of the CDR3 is TGTGCCAGCAGCACAACAGTGGGGAGTTCCTACAATGAGCAGTTCTTC. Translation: CASSTTVGSSYNEQFF.

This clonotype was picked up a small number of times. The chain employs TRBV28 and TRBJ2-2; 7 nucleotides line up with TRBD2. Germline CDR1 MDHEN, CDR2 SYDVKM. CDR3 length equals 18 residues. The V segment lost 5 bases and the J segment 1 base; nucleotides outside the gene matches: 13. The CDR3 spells CASSHRPPAGMNTGELFF. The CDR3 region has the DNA TGTGCCAGCAGTCACCGACCCCCAGCGGGAATGAACACCGGGGAGCTGTTTTTT.

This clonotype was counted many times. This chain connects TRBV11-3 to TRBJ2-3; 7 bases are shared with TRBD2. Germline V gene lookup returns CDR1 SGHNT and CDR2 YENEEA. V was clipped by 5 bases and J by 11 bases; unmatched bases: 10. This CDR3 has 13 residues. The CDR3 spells CASSPVAGGQQYF. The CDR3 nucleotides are TGTGCCAGCAGCCCAGTAGCGGGTGGGCAGCAGTATTTT.

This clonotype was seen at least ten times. The CDR3 protein is CASSLPGLTYEQYF. The CDR3 nucleotides read TGTGCCAGCAGTCTCCCGGGACTCACCTACGAGCAGTACTTC. The V gene is TRBV28, the J gene TRBJ2-7; maybe TRBD2 (6 bases). This CDR3 region has 14 residues. Trimming removed 5 bases at V and 2 bases at J, with 13 bases between. Germline V gene sequence: CDR1 MDHEN, CDR2 SYDVKM.

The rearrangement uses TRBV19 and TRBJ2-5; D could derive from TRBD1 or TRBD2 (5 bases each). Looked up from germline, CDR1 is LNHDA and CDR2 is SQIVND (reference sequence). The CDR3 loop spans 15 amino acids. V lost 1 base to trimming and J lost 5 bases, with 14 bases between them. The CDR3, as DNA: TGTGCCAGTAGTATAGTGGGACCCCTCGGGGAGACCCAGTACTTC. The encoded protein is CASSIVGPLGETQYF.

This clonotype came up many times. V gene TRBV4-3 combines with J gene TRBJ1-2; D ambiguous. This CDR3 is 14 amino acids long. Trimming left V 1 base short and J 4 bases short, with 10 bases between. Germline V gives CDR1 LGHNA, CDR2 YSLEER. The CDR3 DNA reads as TGCGCCAGCAGCCAAGTTAGGACGCTCTATGGCTACACCTTC. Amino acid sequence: CASSQVRTLYGYTF.

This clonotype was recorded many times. The CDR3 loop reads CASSRDPRATDTQYF. The DNA of the CDR3 is TGTGCCAGCAGCAGAGACCCAAGGGCCACAGATACGCAGTATTTT. V usage is TRBV5-8 and J usage is TRBJ2-3; no firm D call. The CDR3 has 15 residues. Between the trimmed V and J ends, which lost 4 bases and 2 bases, there was a span of 14 bases. CDR1 SGHTS and CDR2 YDEGEE come from the germline V gene.

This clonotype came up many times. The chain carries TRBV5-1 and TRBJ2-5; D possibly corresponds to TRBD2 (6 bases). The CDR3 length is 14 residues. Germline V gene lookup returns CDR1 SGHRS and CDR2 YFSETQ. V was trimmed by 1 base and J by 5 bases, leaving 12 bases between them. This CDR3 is CASSLTSGDETQYF. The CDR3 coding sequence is TGCGCCAGCAGCTTGACCTCGGGAGATGAGACCCAGTACTTC.

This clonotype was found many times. CDR3 sequence (DNA): TGTGCCAGCAGTTTAGCCAGTACGCAGTATTTT. Protein: CASSLASTQYF. The chain recombines TRBV27 with TRBJ2-3; the D is unclear. The CDR3 totals 11 residues. The ends were cut back, 2 bases at V and 8 bases at J, with 5 bases in the middle. Per germline, CDR1 MNHEY and CDR2 SMNVEV (reference sequence).

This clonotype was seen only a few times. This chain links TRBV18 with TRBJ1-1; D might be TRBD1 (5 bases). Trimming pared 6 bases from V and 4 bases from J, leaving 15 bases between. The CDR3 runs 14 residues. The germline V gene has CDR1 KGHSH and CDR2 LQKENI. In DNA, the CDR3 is TGTGCCAGCTCCCCCCCGGGGGTGGCCACTGAAGCTTTCTTT. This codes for CASSPPGVATEAFF.

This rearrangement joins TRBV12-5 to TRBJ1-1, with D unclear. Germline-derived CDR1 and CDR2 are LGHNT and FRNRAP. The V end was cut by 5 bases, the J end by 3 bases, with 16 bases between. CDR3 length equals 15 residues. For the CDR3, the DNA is TGTGCTAGTGGTCAAAAGCAAGGAGCGTACACTGAAGCTTTCTTT. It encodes CASGQKQGAYTEAFF.

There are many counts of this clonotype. DNA for the CDR3: TGTGCCAGCTCACCTAACAAAGGTCGAGTGGGTGAAAAACTGTTTTTT. Protein product: CASSPNKGRVGEKLFF. The chain carries TRBV18 and TRBJ1-4, with D hard to call. The CDR3 runs 16 residues. Germline CDR1 and CDR2: KGHSH and LQKENI. Trimming took off 3 bases at V and 7 bases at J, with 18 bases between the two ends.

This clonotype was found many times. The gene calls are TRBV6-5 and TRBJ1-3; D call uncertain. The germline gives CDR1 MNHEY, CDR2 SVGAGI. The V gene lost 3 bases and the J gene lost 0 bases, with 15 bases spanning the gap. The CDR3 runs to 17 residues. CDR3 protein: CASSYSSNQHSGNTIYF. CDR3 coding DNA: TGTGCCAGCAGTTATAGTTCGAACCAACACTCTGGAAACACCATATATTTT.

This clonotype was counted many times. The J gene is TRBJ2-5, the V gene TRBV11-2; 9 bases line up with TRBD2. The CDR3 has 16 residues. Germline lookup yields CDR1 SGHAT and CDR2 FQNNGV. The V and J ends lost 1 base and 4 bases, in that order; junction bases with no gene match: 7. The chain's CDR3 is CASSLVSAGGGETQYF. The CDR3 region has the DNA TGTGCCAGCAGCTTAGTCTCGGCGGGAGGGGGAGAGACCCAGTACTTC.

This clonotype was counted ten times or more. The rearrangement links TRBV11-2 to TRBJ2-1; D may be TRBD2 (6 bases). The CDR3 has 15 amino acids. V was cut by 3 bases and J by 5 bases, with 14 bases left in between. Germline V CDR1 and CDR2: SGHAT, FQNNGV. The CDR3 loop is CASSFRQTRNNEQFF. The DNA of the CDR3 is TGTGCCAGCAGCTTCCGTCAGACTAGGAACAATGAGCAGTTCTTC.

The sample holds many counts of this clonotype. The CDR3 protein is CATAGTASTDTQYF. The CDR3 DNA follows: TGTGCCACCGCCGGGACAGCCTCCACAGATACGCAGTATTTT. V usage is TRBV2 and J usage is TRBJ2-3, with 7 bases aligning to TRBD1. The CDR3 length is 14 residues. The junction had 9 bases not matched to a gene; V was cut back by 10 bases and J by 2 bases. The germline gives CDR1 SNHLY, CDR2 FYNNEI.

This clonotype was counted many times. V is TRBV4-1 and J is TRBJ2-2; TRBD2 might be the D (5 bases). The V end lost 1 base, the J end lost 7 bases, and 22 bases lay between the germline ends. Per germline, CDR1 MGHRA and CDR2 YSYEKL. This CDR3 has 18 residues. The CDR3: CASSQGQMEMRAGGELFF. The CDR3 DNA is TGCGCCAGCAGCCAAGGTCAGATGGAAATGAGGGCTGGCGGGGAGCTGTTTTTT.

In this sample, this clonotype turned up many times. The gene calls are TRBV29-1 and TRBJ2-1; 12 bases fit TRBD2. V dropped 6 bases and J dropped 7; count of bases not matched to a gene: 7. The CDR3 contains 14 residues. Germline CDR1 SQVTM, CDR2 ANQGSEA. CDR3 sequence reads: CSVLRLAGDNEQFF. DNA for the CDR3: TGCAGCGTACTAAGACTAGCGGGAGATAATGAGCAGTTCTTC.